The sequence of this T cell receptor beta chain was determined in a study of OX40 agonist ivuxolimab in advanced cancers. Study in general: Administration of intravenous ivuxolimab to patients occurred every 2 weeks at 0.01 to 10 mg/kg. People in dose escalation had one of these cancers: hepatocellular carcinoma, melanoma, renal cell or head and neck cancer. Under the entry rules, prior anti-PD-1, anti-PD-L1 or anti-CTLA-4 therapy was allowed, and 40% had some.

Assay: immunoSEQ multiplex PCR; the TCRdb copy retains only in-frame clones and omits some. The data contain 30,000 to 45,000 clones, over 65% of them singletons. Study-level results: At doses 0.1 to 3.0 mg/kg, CD4+ and CD8+ clones expanded.

The CDR3 consists of 13 residues. Trimming left V 5 bases short and J 8 bases short, with 15 bases between. The germline CDR1 and CDR2 sequences are SGHVS and FQNEAQ. A single count supports this clone. Its specificity is unknown. This TCR derives from an adult with an advanced solid tumor such as melanoma, head and neck, liver or kidney cancer. V usage is TRBV7-8 and J usage is TRBJ1-2; D uncertain. The sequencing here drew on CD4+ or CD8+ T cells sorted from blood, taken in a trial of the OX40 agonist ivuxolimab. CDR3 nucleotide sequence: TGTGCCAGCAGCCATGTTTTCGGGGAGGGCTACACCTTC. Encoded protein: CASSHVFGEGYTF.